This TCR beta chain was captured in a study of CXCR3-negative and CXCR3-positive naive CD8 T cells. In the study overall: Libraries each contributed about 1.5 +/- 0.3 million TRB reads, for approximately 130 million in total.

With UMI labels, 5' RACE was used to prepare the TRB cDNA libraries. No DNA is given; TCRdb re-called the 5' RACE reads and lists each CDR3 protein once. The sample data list just under 90,000 distinct CDR3 sequences. Whole-study findings and limits: Naive cells positive for CXCR3 carried more hydrophobic TRB CDR3s than CXCR3-negative ones. Whereas both naive subsets had comparably high diversity, memory CD8+ cells had much lower diversity. Memory cells showed distinct TRBV-TRBJ patterns, while the two naive subsets matched. CXCR3 levels fell partly with cryopreservation; most assays relied on fresh PBMCs.

Regarding this clonotype: The target antigen is unknown.

The sample was naive CXCR3+ CD8+ T cells from blood. Subset given: CD45RO-CCR7+CD27+CD95- naive CD8+ T cells expressing CXCR3 (TNR3+). This clonotype originated in a human donor in good health. Some clones in this sample may be carry-over from other donors' samples.

The CDR3 sequence is CASSSWTPGTNYGYTF. This chain joins TRBV7-2 and TRBJ1-2; TCRdb's D call of TRBD1 is untestable without DNA. Per germline, CDR1 SGHTA and CDR2 FQGNSA. The CDR3 loop spans 16 amino acids.